The clone carrying this T cell receptor beta chain was recorded at least ten times. The target antigen is unknown. These data originate in a study of T cells after yellow fever vaccination. Study-wide findings and caveats: Post-booster samples contained most primary-vaccination clones (around 95% CD4, about 90% CD8).

TCRdb processed the 5' RACE reads anew with MiXCR; each CDR3 protein has one entry. The table lists around 230,000 distinct CDR3 sequences, roughly 6.2% of them singletons. This CDR3 contains 15 residues. V was cut by 0 bases and J by 0 bases, with 9 bases left in between. Germline CDR1 and CDR2: LGHNA and YSLEER. The receptor comes from a young man who received the YFV17D yellow fever vaccine. The chain employs TRBV4-3 and TRBJ2-7; D not certain. Sequenced material: CD4+ T cells sorted from PBMCs, taken on the day of the yellow fever booster vaccination. As DNA, the CDR3 is TGCGCCAGCAGCCAAGAAAGGAGAAGCTCCTACGAGCAGTACTTC. Translated, it gives CASSQERRSSYEQYF.